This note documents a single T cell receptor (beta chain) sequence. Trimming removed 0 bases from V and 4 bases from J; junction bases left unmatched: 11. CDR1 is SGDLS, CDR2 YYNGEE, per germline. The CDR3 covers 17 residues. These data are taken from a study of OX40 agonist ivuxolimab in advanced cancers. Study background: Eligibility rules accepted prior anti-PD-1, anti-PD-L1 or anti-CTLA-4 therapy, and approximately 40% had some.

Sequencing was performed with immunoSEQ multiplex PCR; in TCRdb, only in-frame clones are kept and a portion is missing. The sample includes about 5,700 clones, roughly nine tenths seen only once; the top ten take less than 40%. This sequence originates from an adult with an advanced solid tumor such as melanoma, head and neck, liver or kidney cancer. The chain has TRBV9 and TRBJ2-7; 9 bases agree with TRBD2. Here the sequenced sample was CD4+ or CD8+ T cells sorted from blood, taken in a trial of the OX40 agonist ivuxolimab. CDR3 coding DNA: TGTGCCAGCAGCGTAGGGCATGGTGGCGGGAGGGGATACGAGCAGTACTTC. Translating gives CASSVGHGGGRGYEQYF.